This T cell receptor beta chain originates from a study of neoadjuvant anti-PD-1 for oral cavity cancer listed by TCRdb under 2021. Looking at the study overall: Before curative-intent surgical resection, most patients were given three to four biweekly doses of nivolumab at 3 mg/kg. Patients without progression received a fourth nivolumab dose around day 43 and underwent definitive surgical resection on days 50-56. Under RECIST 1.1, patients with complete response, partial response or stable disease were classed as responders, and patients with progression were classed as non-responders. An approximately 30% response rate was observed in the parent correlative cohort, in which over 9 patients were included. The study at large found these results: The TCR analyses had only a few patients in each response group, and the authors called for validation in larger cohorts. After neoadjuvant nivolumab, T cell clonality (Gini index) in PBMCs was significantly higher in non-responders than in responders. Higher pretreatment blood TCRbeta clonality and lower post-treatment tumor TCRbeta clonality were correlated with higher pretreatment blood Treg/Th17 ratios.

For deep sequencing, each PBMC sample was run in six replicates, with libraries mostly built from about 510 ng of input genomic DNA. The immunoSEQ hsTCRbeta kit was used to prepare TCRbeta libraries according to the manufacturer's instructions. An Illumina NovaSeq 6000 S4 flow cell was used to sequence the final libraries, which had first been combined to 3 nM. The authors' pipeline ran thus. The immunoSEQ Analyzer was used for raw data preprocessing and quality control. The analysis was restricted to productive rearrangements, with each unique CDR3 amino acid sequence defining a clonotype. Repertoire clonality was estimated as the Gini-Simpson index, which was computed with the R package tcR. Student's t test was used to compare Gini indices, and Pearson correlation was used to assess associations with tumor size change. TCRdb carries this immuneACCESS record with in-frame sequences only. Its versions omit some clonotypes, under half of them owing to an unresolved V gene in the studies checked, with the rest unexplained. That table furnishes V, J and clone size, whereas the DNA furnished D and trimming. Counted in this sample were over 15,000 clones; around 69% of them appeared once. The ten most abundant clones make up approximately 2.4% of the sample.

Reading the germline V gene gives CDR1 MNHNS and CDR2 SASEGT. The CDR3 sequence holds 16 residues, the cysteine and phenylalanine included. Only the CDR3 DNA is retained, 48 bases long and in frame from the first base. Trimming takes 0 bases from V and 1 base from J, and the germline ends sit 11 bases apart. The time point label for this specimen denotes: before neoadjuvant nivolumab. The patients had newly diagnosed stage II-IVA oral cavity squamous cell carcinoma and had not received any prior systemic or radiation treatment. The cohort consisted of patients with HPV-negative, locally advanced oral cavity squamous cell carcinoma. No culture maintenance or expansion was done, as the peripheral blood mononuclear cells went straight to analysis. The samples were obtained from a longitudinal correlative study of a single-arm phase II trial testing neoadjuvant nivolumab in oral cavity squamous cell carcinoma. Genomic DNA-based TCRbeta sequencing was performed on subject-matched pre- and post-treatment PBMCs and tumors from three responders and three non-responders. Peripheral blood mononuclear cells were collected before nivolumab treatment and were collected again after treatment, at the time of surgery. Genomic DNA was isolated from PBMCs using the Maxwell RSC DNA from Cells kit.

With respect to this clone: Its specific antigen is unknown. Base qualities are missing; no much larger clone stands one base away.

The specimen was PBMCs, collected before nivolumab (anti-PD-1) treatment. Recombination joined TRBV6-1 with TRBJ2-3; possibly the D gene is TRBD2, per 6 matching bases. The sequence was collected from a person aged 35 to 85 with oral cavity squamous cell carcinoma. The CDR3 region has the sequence CASSEARGLGTDTQYF. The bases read TGTGCCAGCAGTGAAGCAAGGGGACTGGGCACAGATACGCAGTATTTT.